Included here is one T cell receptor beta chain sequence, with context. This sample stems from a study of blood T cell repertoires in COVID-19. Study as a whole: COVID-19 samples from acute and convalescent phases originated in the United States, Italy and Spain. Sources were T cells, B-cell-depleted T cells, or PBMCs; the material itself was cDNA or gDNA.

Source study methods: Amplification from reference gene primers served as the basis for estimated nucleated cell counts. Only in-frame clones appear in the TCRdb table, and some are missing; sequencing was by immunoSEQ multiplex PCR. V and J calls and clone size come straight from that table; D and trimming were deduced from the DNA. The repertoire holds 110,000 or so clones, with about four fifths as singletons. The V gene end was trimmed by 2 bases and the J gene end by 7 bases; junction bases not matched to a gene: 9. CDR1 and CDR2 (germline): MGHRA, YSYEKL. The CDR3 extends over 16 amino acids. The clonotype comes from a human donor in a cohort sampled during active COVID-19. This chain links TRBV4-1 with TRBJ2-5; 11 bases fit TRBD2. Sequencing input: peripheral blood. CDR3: CASSQSPGLAEGTQYF. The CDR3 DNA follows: TGCGCCAGCAGCCAATCCCCGGGACTAGCGGAAGGGACCCAGTACTTC.